This TCR beta chain is from a study of shared clonotypes between healthy human individuals. V lost 2 bases and J 7 bases, leaving 3 bases between the germline ends. Germline CDR1 and CDR2: MGHDK and SYGVNS. The CDR3 spans 11 residues. Each PCR replicate from the sorted subsets contained around 0.2 ug DNA, which is 25,000 to 30,000 T cell genomes. Produced via immunoSEQ multiplex PCR; TCRdb's table is partial and in-frame only. The sample consists of about 2.2 million clones, around 95% of them appearing once. Positive CCR7 selection of CD45RO-negative cells yielded the naive CD8 cells, and terminally differentiated effector memory CD45RA+ cells were excluded.

This TCR was recovered from a man aged 18 to 35 in good health. Some clones in this sample may be carry-over from other donors' samples. The sequenced sample was naive CD8+ T cells from PBMCs. The chain couples TRBV25-1 to TRBJ2-1; D gene uncertain. CDR3 coding DNA: TGTGCCAGCAGTGAAACAAATGAGCAGTTCTTC. It codes for CASSETNEQFF.